A selection of T cell receptor beta chains follows, all from one sample in a study of CD8+ T cells in alopecia areata. TCRdb's copy holds only in-frame clones and misses some; the assay was immunoSEQ multiplex PCR. The table lists 140,000 to 150,000 clones, 45% to 60% of them singletons. The source material was CD8+ T cells sorted from blood, sampled at week 4, from a patient treated with tofacitinib. The source is a human donor with alopecia areata. Both conserved end residues are part of each CDR3. Fields, in order: clone size, D gene, V gene, J gene, CDR3 protein, CDR3 DNA. A D gene is named only where the DNA matches it firmly. Expanded clones get a size class; other rows say once, few or many, or leave the size out.

NA	NA	TRBV19	TRBJ2-2	CASSIRSGHSNGELFF	TGTGCCAGTAGTATCAGATCGGGGCACTCCAACGGGGAGCTGTTTTTT
NA	NA	TRBV30	TRBJ2-1	CAWSVQDNEQFF	TGTGCCTGGAGTGTACAGGACAATGAGCAGTTCTTC
NA	NA	TRBV7-9	TRBJ2-1	CASSLSGNEQFF	TGTGCCAGCAGCTTGTCGGGCAATGAGCAGTTCTTC
once	NA	TRBV29-1	TRBJ1-4	CSVDPEGNEKLFF	TGCAGCGTTGATCCTGAGGGTAATGAAAAACTGTTTTTT
once	NA	TRBV6-5	TRBJ2-6	CASSPLSGANVLTF	TGTGCCAGCAGCCCCCTCTCTGGGGCCAACGTCCTGACTTTC
NA	TRBD1	TRBV29-1	TRBJ2-1	CSVEGDREMVEQFF	TGCAGCGTTGAAGGAGACAGGGAGATGGTTGAGCAGTTCTTC
many	TRBD1	TRBV19	TRBJ1-1	CASSLHHRGWAEAFF	TGTGCCAGTAGTTTACACCACAGGGGATGGGCTGAAGCTTTCTTT
NA	TRBD1	TRBV4-1	TRBJ2-6	CASSRRQGSQAVVLTF	TGCGCCAGCAGCCGACGACAGGGTTCTCAAGCAGTCGTCCTGACTTTC
NA	NA	TRBV27	TRBJ2-3	CASSFYPGGDTQYF	TGTGCCAGCAGTTTTTACCCCGGGGGCGATACGCAGTATTTT
NA	NA	TRBV7-6	TRBJ1-2	CASSLGGIGNARGYTF	TGTGCCAGCAGCTTAGGGGGCATAGGGAATGCCCGTGGCTACACCTTC
NA	NA	TRBV9	TRBJ1-1	CASSVGQSNTEAFF	TGTGCCAGCAGCGTAGGACAGTCGAACACTGAAGCTTTCTTT
NA	TRBD2	TRBV5-6	TRBJ2-7	CASSLALAGDEQYF	TGTGCCAGCAGCTTGGCCTTAGCGGGGGACGAGCAGTACTTC
NA	NA	TRBV27	TRBJ2-7	CASSLGLTYEQYF	TGTGCCAGCAGCTTGGGACTTACCTACGAGCAGTACTTC
few	NA	TRBV2	TRBJ2-3	CASLWPEGDTDTQYF	TGTGCCAGCCTGTGGCCAGAAGGGGACACAGATACGCAGTATTTT
NA	NA	TRBV5-6	TRBJ1-6	CASRGDGMVNSPLHF	TGTGCCAGCAGAGGAGACGGAATGGTGAATTCACCCCTCCACTTT
few	NA	TRBV4-1	TRBJ2-1	CASSHGVDEQFF	TGCGCCAGCAGCCATGGTGTGGATGAGCAGTTCTTC
NA	TRBD1	TRBV6-1	TRBJ1-5	CASSELFFPGGESNQPQHF	TGTGCCAGCAGTGAACTCTTCTTTCCAGGGGGCGAGAGCAATCAGCCCCAGCATTTT
NA	NA	TRBV7-9	TRBJ1-1	CASSLPFF	TGTGCCAGCAGCTTACCGTTCTTT
NA	NA	TRBV6-5	TRBJ2-5	CASSYSSWMTQETQYF	TGTGCCAGCAGTTACTCGAGCTGGATGACCCAAGAGACCCAGTACTTC
few	NA	TRBV4-1	TRBJ1-2	CASSPTGTYDGYTF	TGCGCCAGCAGCCCAACCGGGACATACGATGGCTACACCTTC
few	TRBD2	TRBV14	TRBJ2-5	CASSQGWIAGLQETQYF	TGTGCCAGCAGCCAGGGGTGGATAGCGGGACTCCAAGAGACCCAGTACTTC
NA	NA	TRBV4-3	TRBJ2-6	CASSQGRQPVVGANVLTF	TGCGCCAGCAGCCAAGGTCGGCAACCGGTGGTCGGGGCCAACGTCCTGACTTTC
NA	NA	TRBV2	TRBJ1-1	CASSEKAEAFF	TGTGCCAGCAGTGAAAAGGCTGAAGCTTTCTTT
once	NA	TRBV13	TRBJ2-2	CASSLGATAGELFF	TGTGCCAGCAGCTTAGGTGCGACGGCCGGGGAGCTGTTTTTT
NA	NA	TRBV5-6	TRBJ2-5	CASSWDPEETQYF	TGTGCCAGCAGCTGGGACCCCGAGGAGACCCAGTACTTC
once	TRBD1	TRBV19	TRBJ2-5	CASSARGLWETQYF	TGTGCCAGTAGTGCCAGGGGGCTTTGGGAGACCCAGTACTTC
NA	NA	TRBV5-6	TRBJ2-7	CASSLGLLYEQYF	TGTGCCAGCAGCTTGGGGCTGCTCTACGAGCAGTACTTC
NA	TRBD2	TRBV27	TRBJ2-5	CASSERTSGVAETQYF	TGTGCCAGCAGCGAACGGACTAGCGGGGTGGCAGAGACCCAGTACTTC
NA	TRBD2	TRBV7-6	TRBJ2-1	CASSLFLAGEYNEQFF	TGTGCCAGCAGCTTGTTTCTAGCGGGGGAATACAATGAGCAGTTCTTC
few	NA	TRBV16	TRBJ2-7	CASSPGSTYEQYF	TGTGCCAGCAGCCCGGGGAGTACCTACGAGCAGTACTTC
NA	NA	TRBV7-9	TRBJ1-1	CASSLDETANTEAFF	TGTGCCAGCAGCTTAGACGAGACGGCTAACACTGAAGCTTTCTTT
few	NA	TRBV5-1	TRBJ2-5	CASSPGTLYGETQYF	TGCGCCAGCAGCCCCGGGACTTTATACGGAGAGACCCAGTACTTC
NA	NA	TRBV19	TRBJ2-1	CASFDSYNEQFF	TGTGCCAGTTTCGACAGCTACAATGAGCAGTTCTTC
few	NA	TRBV30	TRBJ2-4	CAWSVWGEAKNIQYF	TGTGCCTGGAGTGTTTGGGGTGAAGCCAAAAACATTCAGTACTTC
NA	NA	TRBV19	TRBJ2-7	CASSGGAGAYEQYF	TGTGCCAGTAGTGGCGGCGCAGGGGCCTACGAGCAGTACTTC
NA	TRBD1	TRBV27	TRBJ1-5	CASSSTGGSQPQHF	TGTGCCAGCAGTTCTACAGGGGGCTCTCAGCCCCAGCATTTT
once	TRBD1	TRBV7-8	TRBJ2-5	CASSLDRGGSQETQYF	TGTGCCAGCAGCTTAGACAGGGGCGGATCCCAAGAGACCCAGTACTTC
NA	NA	TRBV2	TRBJ1-5	CASSESGDPRNQPQHF	TGTGCCAGCAGTGAATCGGGGGACCCTAGGAATCAGCCCCAGCATTTT
NA	NA	TRBV6-5	TRBJ1-6	CASSASGAVESPLHF	TGTGCCAGCAGTGCTTCGGGGGCGGTGGAATCACCCCTCCACTTT
few	NA	TRBV30	TRBJ1-5	CAWSVFQHGQPQHF	TGTGCCTGGAGTGTTTTTCAGCACGGTCAGCCCCAGCATTTT
NA	NA	TRBV7-9	TRBJ2-2	CAGAEAGRRTGELFF	TGTGCCGGGGCGGAGGCAGGGAGGCGAACCGGGGAGCTGTTTTTT
NA	NA	TRBV13	TRBJ1-1	CASRVGGGAFF	TGTGCCAGCAGAGTCGGAGGTGGAGCTTTCTTT
few	TRBD1	TRBV7-9	TRBJ2-7	CASSRDRGYEQYF	TGTGCCAGCAGTCGGGACAGGGGGTACGAGCAGTACTTC
once	NA	TRBV15	TRBJ1-6	CATSRDTKSTLHF	TGTGCCACCAGCAGAGATACAAAGTCAACCCTCCACTTT
NA	NA	TRBV18	TRBJ2-7	CASSQRPYEQYF	TGTGCCAGCTCACAGCGGCCCTACGAGCAGTACTTC
NA	NA	TRBV27	TRBJ1-1	CASSSTGLGAEAFF	TGTGCCAGCAGTTCGACGGGGCTGGGGGCTGAAGCTTTCTTT
few	NA	TRBV2	TRBJ2-2	CASSESTAITGELFF	TGTGCCAGCAGTGAATCCACAGCGATCACCGGGGAGCTGTTTTTT
few	NA	TRBV27	TRBJ2-7	CASSPSEPSDPEQYF	TGTGCCAGCAGTCCCTCGGAACCCAGTGATCCCGAGCAGTACTTC
NA	TRBD1	TRBV29-1	TRBJ2-2	CSGQQGRSTGELFF	TGCAGCGGACAACAGGGGCGAAGCACCGGGGAGCTGTTTTTT
few	TRBD2	TRBV27	TRBJ2-1	CASSPGGGGIEQFF	TGTGCCAGCAGCCCTGGTGGCGGGGGGATCGAGCAGTTCTTC
NA	TRBD1	TRBV10-2	TRBJ1-6	CASTSIGQGPKGSPLHF	TGCGCCAGCACCAGTATTGGACAGGGGCCGAAGGGGTCACCCCTCCACTTT